This TCR beta chain was sequenced during a study of control samples from healthy donors and cancer patients. This clone was seen just once. The V end lost 3 bases, the J end lost 7 bases, and 19 bases lay between the germline ends. This CDR3 has 16 amino acids. Germline V gives CDR1 LNHDA, CDR2 SQIVND (reference sequence). The data were produced by immunoSEQ multiplex PCR, yet TCRdb's version contains in-frame clones alone and is incomplete. The sample comprises roughly 63,000 clones, roughly 89% of which are singletons, and approximately 5.9% rests with the top ten. The gene calls are TRBV19 and TRBJ1-5, with D hard to call. This TCR was recovered from a man between 60 and 75 years old with colorectal cancer. Sequenced sample: PBMCs. In DNA, the CDR3 is TGTGCCAGTAGTATCAGTGGGATCATCCTGGGGCAGCCCCAGCATTTT. Protein product: CASSISGIILGQPQHF.